This entry lists 12 T cell receptor beta chains sequenced from one sample in a study of OX40 agonist ivuxolimab in advanced cancers. Clones were sequenced by immunoSEQ multiplex PCR, and TCRdb holds only the in-frame ones, with some missing. The repertoire includes 55,000 to 65,000 clones, around 80% of them detected once, and around 2.1% sits in the top ten. This sample comprised CD4+ or CD8+ T cells sorted from blood, obtained in a trial of the OX40 agonist ivuxolimab. Receptor source: an adult with an advanced solid tumor such as melanoma, head and neck, liver or kidney cancer.

CDR3 loop: CASTQWGASQPQHF. DNA for the CDR3: TGTGCCAGCACCCAGTGGGGGGCGAGTCAGCCCCAGCATTTT. This chain connects TRBV6-1 to TRBJ1-5, with D possibly TRBD1 on 6 matching bases. CDR1 and CDR2 (germline): MNHNS, SASEGT. Trimming shortened V by 7 bases and J by 6 bases, and 16 bases separated the two germline ends. The CDR3 totals 14 residues.

The rearrangement uses TRBV27 and TRBJ1-6, with D perhaps matching TRBD1 (5 bases). V shed 5 bases and J shed 0 bases, with 17 bases lying between them. This CDR3 contains 18 residues. The germline CDR1 and CDR2 sequences are MNHEY and SMNVEV (reference sequence). The DNA of the CDR3 is TGTGCCAGCAGTATCTTCGGGACCGCGAGCTCCTATAATTCACCCCTCCACTTT. Protein: CASSIFGTASSYNSPLHF.

The genes are TRBV27 and TRBJ1-6; 11 bases line up with TRBD1. The CDR3 has 15 amino acids. The junction had 5 bases not matched to a gene; V was cut back by 5 bases and J by 8 bases. Germline V gene sequence: CDR1 MNHEY, CDR2 SMNVEV (reference sequence). CDR3 sequence reads: CASSPDRGQYSPLHF. In DNA, the CDR3 is TGTGCCAGCAGTCCGGACAGGGGGCAATATTCACCCCTCCACTTT.

The rearrangement links TRBV2 to TRBJ2-5; 9 bases fit TRBD1. Losses at the gene ends were 8 bases for V and 5 bases for J; bases not matched to a gene: 6. In germline, CDR1 is SNHLY, CDR2 FYNNEI. The CDR3 loop spans 13 amino acids. This chain's CDR3 is CASGGDRAETQYF. The CDR3 DNA reads TGTGCCAGCGGGGGGGACAGGGCTGAGACCCAGTACTTC.

This clone was recorded once. The chain recombines TRBV6-5 with TRBJ1-3; TRBD1 matches at 8 bases. The CDR3 covers 15 residues. V dropped 8 bases and J dropped 4; count of bases not matched to a gene: 10. The germline V gene has CDR1 MNHEY and CDR2 SVGAGI. Here the CDR3 reads CASRRQGTWGNTIYF. CDR3 coding DNA: TGTGCCAGCCGGCGACAGGGGACTTGGGGAAACACCATATATTTT.

This clone is a singleton in its sample. The chain combines TRBV4-1 with TRBJ2-7, with a tentative D call TRBD1 (6 bases). Trimming cost V 3 bases and J 1 base, with 13 bases left between them. Germline CDR1 MGHRA, CDR2 YSYEKL. This CDR3 region has 15 residues. The DNA for the CDR3 is TGCGCCAGCAGCCATCTTATAGGGGGATCCTACGAGCAGTACTTC. Protein sequence: CASSHLIGGSYEQYF.

The rearrangement joins TRBV19 to TRBJ2-2; D not resolved. V was pared by 8 bases and J by 0 bases, with 10 bases between. The length of the CDR3 is 14 residues. Per the germline V gene, CDR1 is LNHDA and CDR2 is SQIVND (reference sequence). CDR3 sequence reads: CASGITSNTGELFF. The CDR3 DNA reads as TGTGCCAGTGGGATTACTTCGAACACCGGGGAGCTGTTTTTT.

This chain connects TRBV6-1 to TRBJ1-2; TRBD1 matches at 9 bases. Per germline, CDR1 MNHNS and CDR2 SASEGT. V lost 3 bases, J lost 6 bases, and 14 bases stayed unmatched. This CDR3 is 17 amino acids long. The CDR3 is CASSDRGGTGRIDGYTF. CDR3 nucleotide sequence: TGTGCCAGCAGTGATAGGGGGGGGACAGGGCGGATCGATGGCTACACCTTC.

This chain connects TRBV2 to TRBJ2-3, with D possibly matching TRBD2 (6 bases). CDR1 is SNHLY, CDR2 FYNNEI, per germline. V lost 6 bases, J lost 1 base, and 20 bases lay in between. The CDR3 consists of 17 residues. In DNA form, the CDR3 reads TGTGCCAGCAGCGGGGGACTTGGGACCCGAGGCACAGATACGCAGTATTTT. Its protein product is CASSGGLGTRGTDTQYF.

The chain combines TRBV27 with TRBJ1-5; tentatively, D is TRBD1 (6 bases). The CDR3 contains 14 residues. Looked up from germline, CDR1 is MNHEY and CDR2 is SMNVEV (reference sequence). V lost 3 bases to trimming and J lost 3 bases, with 9 bases between them. CDR3 in amino acids: CASSFAGVNQPQHF. The CDR3 DNA follows: TGTGCCAGCAGTTTCGCAGGGGTCAATCAGCCCCAGCATTTT.

J is TRBJ2-7 and V is TRBV28; 8 positions match TRBD2. V trimming: 5 bases; J trimming: 1 base; junction bases outside the gene matches: 4. CDR3 length: 14 residues. Germline V CDR1 and CDR2: MDHEN, SYDVKM. The CDR3: CASSLGTSSYEQYF. The CDR3 nucleotides read TGTGCCAGCAGTCTCGGGACTAGTTCCTACGAGCAGTACTTC.

The chain links TRBV5-4 to TRBJ2-1; D might be TRBD2 (5 bases). Germline V gene data show CDR1 as SGHNT and CDR2 as YYREEE (reference sequence). V was pared by 2 bases and J by 1 base, with 7 bases between. This CDR3 has 14 amino acids. The CDR3 DNA follows: TGTGCCAGCAGCTTAACTAGTTCCTACAATGAGCAGTTCTTC. Translating it yields CASSLTSSYNEQFF. The full variable domain, completed using reference TRBV5-4 and TRBJ2-1, is ETGVTQSPTHLIKTRGQQVTLRCSSQSGHNTVSWYQQALGQGPQFIFQYYREEENGRGNFPPRFSGLQFPNYSSELNVNALELDDSALYLCASSLTSSYNEQFFGPGTRLTVL.